The next 25 T cell receptor beta chains were all read from a single sample in a study of long-term antiretroviral therapy in people with HIV. The libraries were made with immunoSEQ v3.0 at survey level. Clones were sequenced by immunoSEQ multiplex PCR, and TCRdb holds only the in-frame ones, with some missing. The sample records 15,000 to 20,000 clones, about 80% being singletons. The sample consisted of unsorted PBMCs, taken 0.1 years after starting antiretroviral therapy. These receptors originate from a man between 18 and 35 years old with HIV.

The chain links TRBV30 to TRBJ1-2; 7 positions match TRBD1. The germline gives CDR1 GTSNPN, CDR2 SVGIG (reference sequence). The CDR3 runs to 17 residues. J was trimmed by 2 bases and V by 4 bases; bases with no gene match: 16. The CDR3 bases are TGTGCCTGGACCAGGGCCGGGACAGAAAATTTCAACTATGGCTACACCTTC. As protein: CAWTRAGTENFNYGYTF.

The table lists this clone with a few counts. This chain connects TRBV5-1 to TRBJ2-7, with 11 bases fitting TRBD1. J gave up 5 bases and V 1 base, and 8 bases lay outside the gene matches. Germline V gene data show CDR1 as SGHRS and CDR2 as YFSETQ. This CDR3 has 16 amino acids. The CDR3 loop is CASSLIVGTGGNEQYF. CDR3 sequence (DNA): TGCGCCAGCAGCTTGATTGTGGGGACAGGGGGTAACGAGCAGTACTTC.

The chain recombines TRBV9 with TRBJ2-7, with 9 bases aligning to TRBD2. CDR3 size: 16 residues. CDR1 SGDLS and CDR2 YYNGEE come from the germline V gene. Losses at the gene ends were 5 bases for V and 3 bases for J; bases not matched to a gene: 12. The CDR3 DNA sequence: TGTGCCAGCAGGGGGAGACTAGCGGTCCTTTGCTACGAGCAGTACTTC. Translating gives CASRGRLAVLCYEQYF.

The chain is built from TRBV15 and TRBJ2-1; D call uncertain. V lost 5 bases, J lost 4 bases, and 9 bases lay in between. The CDR3 has 13 amino acids. Germline V gene lookup returns CDR1 LNHNV and CDR2 YYDKDF (reference sequence). For the CDR3, the DNA is TGTGCCACCAGCTTAGGAAGGTACAATGAGCAGTTCTTC. Residues: CATSLGRYNEQFF.

The J gene is TRBJ2-2, the V gene TRBV2; no definite D call. The V gene lost 4 bases and the J gene lost 0 bases, with 9 bases spanning the gap. The CDR3 runs 15 residues. Looked up from germline, CDR1 is SNHLY and CDR2 is FYNNEI. CDR3 sequence: CASSGQLPNTGELFF. The CDR3 coding sequence is TGTGCCAGCAGTGGACAACTCCCGAACACCGGGGAGCTGTTTTTT. The full variable domain, rest sourced from reference TRBV2 and TRBJ2-2, is EPEVTQTPSHQVTQMGQEVILRCVPISNHLYFYWYRQILGQKVEFLVSFYNNEISEKSEIFDDQFSVERPDGSNFTLKIRSTKLEDSAMYFCASSGQLPNTGELFFGEGSRLTVL.

V usage is TRBV4-3 and J usage is TRBJ1-2, with D perhaps TRBD1 (6 bases). V was cut by 0 bases and J by 0 bases, with 20 bases left in between. Germline V gives CDR1 LGHNA, CDR2 YSLEER. This CDR3 region has 19 residues. In nucleotides, the CDR3 is TGCGCCAGCAGCCAAGATGCGTTCGAAGGGGGATTCTCTAACTATGGCTACACCTTC. It is translated as CASSQDAFEGGFSNYGYTF.

The chain links TRBV7-2 to TRBJ1-5; unclear D gene. Trimming left V 3 bases short and J 4 bases short, with 4 bases between. This CDR3 is 12 amino acids long. From germline, CDR1 is SGHTA and CDR2 FQGNSA. The CDR3 loop reads CASSFTNQPQHF. CDR3 coding DNA: TGTGCCAGCAGCTTTACTAATCAGCCCCAGCATTTT. Supplemented by reference TRBV7-2 and TRBJ1-5, the full variable domain reads GAGVSQSPSNKVTEKGKDVELRCDPISGHTALYWYRQSLGQGLEFLIYFQGNSAPDKSGLPSDRFSAERTGGSVSTLTIQRTQQEDSAVYLCASSFTNQPQHFGDGTRLSIL.

This chain uses TRBV7-2 with TRBJ2-3; unclear D gene. Trimming stripped 1 base from V and 5 bases from J, with 10 bases between. CDR3 length: 14 amino acids. Germline lookup yields CDR1 SGHTA and CDR2 FQGNSA. This CDR3 reads CASSLVSTGDTQYF. CDR3 sequence (DNA): TGTGCCAGCAGCTTAGTTTCAACCGGAGATACGCAGTATTTT.

The rearrangement links TRBV2 to TRBJ1-2, with D possibly TRBD1 on 5 matching bases. Germline loops: CDR1 SNHLY, CDR2 FYNNEI. The CDR3 runs to 13 residues. V shed 7 bases and J shed 8 bases, with 17 bases lying between them. Written as DNA, the CDR3 is TGTGCCAGCACCCTAGGAGGGGTGGACGGCTACACCTTC. As protein: CASTLGGVDGYTF.

The CDR3 sequence: CASSETGRPDTQYF. In nucleotides, the CDR3 is TGTGCCAGCAGCGAGACAGGGAGGCCAGATACGCAGTATTTT. The V call is TRBV9, the J call TRBJ2-3; possibly TRBD1 for D (7 bases). The ends were cut back, 3 bases at V and 4 bases at J, with 12 bases in the middle. Germline CDR1 is SGDLS and CDR2 is YYNGEE. This CDR3 comprises 14 residues.

The chain couples TRBV4-3 to TRBJ2-3, with D tentatively TRBD2 (5 bases). CDR1 and CDR2 from the germline V gene are LGHNA and YSLEER. This CDR3 has 15 amino acids. The germline V and J ends were trimmed by 0 bases and 2 bases, with 9 bases remaining between them. CDR3: CASSQDPGSTDTQYF. CDR3 nucleotide sequence: TGCGCCAGCAGCCAAGATCCGGGGTCCACAGATACGCAGTATTTT.

The chain recombines TRBV6-1 with TRBJ1-4; the D gene is possibly TRBD1 (5 bases). V lost 6 bases and J lost 7, with 18 bases in between. The V gene's germline CDR1 is MNHNS and CDR2 SASEGT. This CDR3 comprises 15 residues. The CDR3 coding sequence is TGTGCCAGCAGGGACGGGGCACAGTCGGCTGAAAAACTGTTTTTT. Residues: CASRDGAQSAEKLFF.

V usage is TRBV5-1 and J usage is TRBJ2-5; no clear D. Germline CDR1 SGHRS, CDR2 YFSETQ. The CDR3 is made up of 15 amino acids. V was shortened by 2 bases and J by 2 bases, with 13 bases between the two germline ends. The CDR3 loop is CASSLGNPRQETQYF. For the CDR3, the DNA is TGCGCCAGCAGCTTAGGTAACCCGAGACAAGAGACCCAGTACTTC.

The chain couples TRBV7-8 to TRBJ1-2, with 8 bases fitting TRBD1. The CDR3 totals 13 residues. After removal of 5 bases from V and 8 bases from J, the junction contained 7 bases not matched to a gene. CDR1 and CDR2 from the germline V gene are SGHVS and FQNEAQ. The DNA for the CDR3 is TGTGCCAGCAGCCCAACGACAGGGGCCGGCTACACCTTC. The encoded protein is CASSPTTGAGYTF.

The J gene is TRBJ2-2, the V gene TRBV2; D gene ambiguous. Germline CDR1 SNHLY, CDR2 FYNNEI. CDR3 length: 12 amino acids. With 5 bases removed from V and 1 base from J, the gap between germline ends came to 2 bases. CDR3 DNA: TGTGCCAGCAGTCAGAACACCGGGGAGCTGTTTTTT. Translation gives CASSQNTGELFF.

J is TRBJ1-1 and V is TRBV9; 8 bases fit TRBD1. Germline V gives CDR1 SGDLS, CDR2 YYNGEE. The CDR3 is 15 amino acids. The V gene end was trimmed by 3 bases and the J gene end by 1 base; junction bases not matched to a gene: 5. The CDR3 spells CASSASGGANTEAFF. For the CDR3, the DNA is TGTGCCAGCAGCGCCTCAGGGGGCGCGAACACTGAAGCTTTCTTT.

The J gene is TRBJ2-2, the V gene TRBV10-3; D is unresolved. The length of the CDR3 is 11 residues. Trimming took 7 bases from V and 4 from J, leaving 4 bases between them. Germline V gene lookup returns CDR1 ENHRY and CDR2 SYGVKD. Here the CDR3 reads CAITSTGELFF. DNA of the CDR3: TGTGCCATCACGTCCACCGGGGAGCTGTTTTTT.

The V gene is TRBV7-8, the J gene TRBJ2-7; D gene uncertain. Germline CDR1 reads SGHVS; CDR2 reads FQNEAQ. The germline V and J ends were trimmed by 5 bases and 6 bases, with 17 bases remaining between them. This CDR3 spans 14 amino acids. CDR3 in amino acids: CASSAPPRRGEQYF. CDR3 coding DNA: TGTGCCAGCAGCGCCCCCCCTCGACGTGGCGAGCAGTACTTC.

V usage is TRBV6-5 and J usage is TRBJ2-3; no clear D. The CDR3 has 13 amino acids. Trimming stripped 5 bases from V and 3 bases from J, with 9 bases between. Germline V CDR1 and CDR2: MNHEY, SVGAGI. The CDR3 here is CASSGRRTDTQYF. CDR3 in DNA: TGTGCCAGCAGTGGACGCAGGACAGATACGCAGTATTTT.

This sequence joins TRBV19 and TRBJ2-7; the D gene is possibly TRBD1 (5 bases). The germline V gene has CDR1 LNHDA and CDR2 SQIVND (reference sequence). V lost 3 bases and J 0 bases, leaving 6 bases between the germline ends. This CDR3 is 13 amino acids long. As DNA, the CDR3 is TGTGCCAGTAGTATTGGGGCCTCCTACGAGCAGTACTTC. Protein: CASSIGASYEQYF.

The rearrangement links TRBV6-5 to TRBJ2-1, with D tentatively TRBD1 or TRBD2 (5 bases each). The CDR3 runs to 13 residues. The germline V and J ends were trimmed by 0 bases and 9 bases, with 9 bases remaining between them. CDR1 is MNHEY and CDR2 is SVGAGI in the germline V gene. The CDR3 reads CASSYSGGGEQFF. The DNA of the CDR3 is TGTGCCAGCAGTTACTCGGGTGGGGGTGAGCAGTTCTTC.

The rearrangement joins TRBV5-4 to TRBJ2-1; no reliable D call. CDR1 is SGHNT and CDR2 is YYREEE in the germline V gene (reference sequence). Between the trimmed V and J ends, which lost 10 bases and 7 bases, there was a span of 18 bases. CDR3 length: 13 amino acids. This CDR3 is CACYRAPGNEQFF. The CDR3 DNA follows: TGTGCCTGTTACCGGGCCCCTGGGAATGAGCAGTTCTTC.

The rearrangement joins TRBV7-2 to TRBJ2-2; tentatively, D is TRBD2 (5 bases). The CDR3 contains 17 residues. V lost 5 bases and J lost 4, with 20 bases in between. CDR1 and CDR2 from the germline V gene are SGHTA and FQGNSA. CDR3 protein: CASSRWASGSRTGELFF. The CDR3 DNA sequence: TGTGCCAGCAGCCGTTGGGCATCGGGGTCGCGCACCGGGGAGCTGTTTTTT.

This sequence joins TRBV7-8 and TRBJ2-1, with 9 bases aligning to TRBD2. Germline trimming cut 1 base from V and 2 bases from J; bases unmatched to any gene: 0. The CDR3 is 15 amino acids. Germline values: CDR1 SGHVS, CDR2 FQNEAQ. The CDR3, as DNA: TGTGCCAGCAGCTTAGGCGGGGGGGCCTACAATGAGCAGTTCTTC. As protein: CASSLGGGAYNEQFF.

The V call is TRBV11-3, the J call TRBJ1-2, with 8 bases fitting TRBD1. CDR3 size: 17 residues. Germline assignment: CDR1 SGHNT and CDR2 YENEEA. Trimming at V came to 9 bases and at J to 0 bases, leaving 15 bases not matched to a gene. DNA of the CDR3: TGTGCCAGTCCACCCGACAGGGGCTCCCGATCTAACTATGGCTACACCTTC. It yields the protein CASPPDRGSRSNYGYTF.